The T cell receptor beta chain under discussion was sequenced for a study of read filtering for tumor transcriptome and immune sequencing. Study information: After DNase treatment, RNA was made into whole-transcriptome libraries. RNA-seq yielded only roughly 75 to 1,300 TCR reads, IR-seq about 3.5 to 11 million.

Germline CDR1 is LGHDT and CDR2 is YNNKEL (reference sequence). The CDR3 is 16 amino acids. Trimming took 0 bases from V and 3 from J, leaving 12 bases between them. From 400 to 450 ng of RNA, a library with molecular barcoded alpha/delta and beta/gamma adaptors was made. TCRdb reanalysed the reads using MiXCR and keeps one entry per CDR3 protein. Counted here are tens of thousands of distinct CDR3 sequences, around 20% occurring once; the ten biggest clones make up about 40%. Sampling of bone marrow took place during active disease in every patient. This clonotype occurred many times. Its antigen is unidentified. Whole-study findings and limits: Single-read clonotypes: roughly 86% of IR-seq clonotypes (roughly 4% of reads), around three quarters of RNA-seq clonotypes (around 45% of reads).

V gene TRBV3-1 combines with J gene TRBJ2-1; TRBD2 might be the D (5 bases). This clonotype originated in a donor at least 40 years old with multiple myeloma. The specimen was a population of CD138-negative cells sorted from bone marrow. The CDR3 DNA is TGTGCCAGCAGCCAAGACGAGCGGTTTGACTACAATGAGCAGTTCTTC. It is translated as CASSQDERFDYNEQFF.